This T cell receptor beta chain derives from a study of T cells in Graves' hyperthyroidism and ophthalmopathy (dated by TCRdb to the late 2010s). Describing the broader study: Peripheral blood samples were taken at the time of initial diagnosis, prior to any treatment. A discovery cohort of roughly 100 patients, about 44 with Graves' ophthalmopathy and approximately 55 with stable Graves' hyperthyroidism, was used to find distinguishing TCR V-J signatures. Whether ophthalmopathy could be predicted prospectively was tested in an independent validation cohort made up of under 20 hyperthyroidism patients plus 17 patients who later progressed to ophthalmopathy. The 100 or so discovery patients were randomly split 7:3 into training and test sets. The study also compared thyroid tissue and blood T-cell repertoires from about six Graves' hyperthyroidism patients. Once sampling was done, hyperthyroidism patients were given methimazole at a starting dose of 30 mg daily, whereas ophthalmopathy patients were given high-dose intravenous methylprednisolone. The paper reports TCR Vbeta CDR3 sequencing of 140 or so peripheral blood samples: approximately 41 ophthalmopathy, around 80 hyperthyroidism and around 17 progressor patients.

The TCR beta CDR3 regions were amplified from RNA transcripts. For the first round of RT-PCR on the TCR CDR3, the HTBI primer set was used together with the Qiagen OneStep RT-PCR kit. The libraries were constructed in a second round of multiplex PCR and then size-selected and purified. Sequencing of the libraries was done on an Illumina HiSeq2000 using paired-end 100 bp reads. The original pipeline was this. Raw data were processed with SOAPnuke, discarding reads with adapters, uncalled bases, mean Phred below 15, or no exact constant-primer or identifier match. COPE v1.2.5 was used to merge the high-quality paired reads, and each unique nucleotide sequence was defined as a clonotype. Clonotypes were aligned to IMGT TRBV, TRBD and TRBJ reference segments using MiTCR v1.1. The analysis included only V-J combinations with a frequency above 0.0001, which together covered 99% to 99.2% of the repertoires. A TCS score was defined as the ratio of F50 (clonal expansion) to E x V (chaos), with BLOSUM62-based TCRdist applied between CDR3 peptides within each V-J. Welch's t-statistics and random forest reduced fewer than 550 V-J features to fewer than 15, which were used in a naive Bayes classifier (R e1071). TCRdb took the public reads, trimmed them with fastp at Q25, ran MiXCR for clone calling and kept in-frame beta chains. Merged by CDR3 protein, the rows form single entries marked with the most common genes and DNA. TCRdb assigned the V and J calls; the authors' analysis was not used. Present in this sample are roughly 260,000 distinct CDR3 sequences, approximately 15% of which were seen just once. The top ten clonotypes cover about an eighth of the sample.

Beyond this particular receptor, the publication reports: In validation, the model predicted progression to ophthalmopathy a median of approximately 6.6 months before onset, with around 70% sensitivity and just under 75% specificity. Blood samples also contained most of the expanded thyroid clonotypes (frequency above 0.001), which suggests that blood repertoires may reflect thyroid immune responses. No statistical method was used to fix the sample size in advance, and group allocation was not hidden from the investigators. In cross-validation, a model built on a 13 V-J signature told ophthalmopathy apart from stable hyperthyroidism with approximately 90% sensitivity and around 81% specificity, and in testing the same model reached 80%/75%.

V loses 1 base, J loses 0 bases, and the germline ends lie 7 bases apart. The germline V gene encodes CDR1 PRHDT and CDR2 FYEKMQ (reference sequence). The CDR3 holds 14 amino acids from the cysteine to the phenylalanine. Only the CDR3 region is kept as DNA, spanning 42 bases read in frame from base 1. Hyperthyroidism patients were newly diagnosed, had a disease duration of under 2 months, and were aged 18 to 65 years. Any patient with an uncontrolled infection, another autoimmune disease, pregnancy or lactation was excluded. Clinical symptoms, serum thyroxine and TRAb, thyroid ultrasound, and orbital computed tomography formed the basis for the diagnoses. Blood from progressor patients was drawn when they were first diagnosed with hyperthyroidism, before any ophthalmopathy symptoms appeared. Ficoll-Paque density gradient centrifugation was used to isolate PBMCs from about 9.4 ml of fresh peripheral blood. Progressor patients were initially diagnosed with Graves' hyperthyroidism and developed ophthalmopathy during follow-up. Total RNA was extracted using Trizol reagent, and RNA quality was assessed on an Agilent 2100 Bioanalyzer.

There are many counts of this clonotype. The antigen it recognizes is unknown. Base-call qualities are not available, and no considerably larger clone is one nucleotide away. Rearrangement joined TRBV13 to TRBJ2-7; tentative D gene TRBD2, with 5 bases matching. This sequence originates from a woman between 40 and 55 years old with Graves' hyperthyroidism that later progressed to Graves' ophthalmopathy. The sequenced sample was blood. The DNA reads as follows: TGTGCCAGCAGCTTAGAACGGGACTCCTACGAGCAGTACTTC. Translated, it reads CASSLERDSYEQYF.